This TCR beta chain was recovered during a study of T cell repertoires in cytomegalovirus infection. TCRdb reanalysed the reads using MiXCR and keeps one entry per CDR3 protein. The sample includes about 700,000 distinct CDR3 sequences, around 30% seen only once; the top ten take about 20%. The CDR3 is 16 amino acids. Germline-derived CDR1 and CDR2 are SGHDT and YYEEEE. V was shortened by 1 base and J by 9 bases, with 17 bases between the two germline ends. This clonotype was observed a handful of times. What it binds is not known. The V gene is TRBV5-6, the J gene TRBJ1-6; D is unclear. This receptor was identified in a human donor in good health (CMV status not recorded). Some clones in this sample may be carry-over from other donors' samples. The material was cultured PBMCs, obtained from culture after CMV antigen stimulation. The CDR3 is CASSLMRAYLSSPLHF. In DNA form, the CDR3 reads TGTGCCAGCAGCTTGATGAGGGCCTACCTTAGTTCACCCCTCCACTTT. Combining the CDR3 with reference TRBV5-6 and TRBJ1-6 gives the whole variable domain DAGVTQSPTHLIKTRGQQVTLRCSPKSGHDTVSWYQQALGQGPQFIFQYYEEEERQRGNFPDRFSGHQFPNYSSELNVNALLLGDSALYLCASSLMRAYLSSPLHFGNGTRLTVT.